This entry describes one TCR beta chain. This clonotype was observed a few times. Its target antigen remains unknown. No per-base quality is available; no much larger clone lies one base away. This sample is part of a study of human T cells and chemical hapten exposure (dated by TCRdb to the early 2020s). For the wider study: For sensitization, 2% DPC in acetone was applied to a roughly 2 cm by roughly 2 cm area of upper inner arm skin. Patients additionally received weekly therapeutic DPC doses to the scalp throughout the approximately 22-week study period. Patch tests used Finn chambers with 0.01% DPC on the upper back, scored after 6 days by International Contact Dermatitis Research Group standards. Alopecia areata with under or over 50% scalp involvement, alopecia totalis and alopecia universalis were represented in the patient cohort, which was mostly female. Libraries were pooled for sequencing, and per-sample TCR yields varied mainly because of small differences in library volumes within the pool. This study followed changes in the peripheral blood TCR repertoire in vivo during primary and secondary sensitization of alopecia patients to the hapten diphenylcyclopropenone (DPC). Blood samples were taken from patients before sensitization (week 0) and then at 2, 6 and about 24 weeks after DPC sensitization. Approximately 28 alopecia patients provided blood for TCR sequencing at one to four time points (pre-sensitization, 2, 6 and 24 weeks). Beyond this particular receptor, the publication reports: DPC sensitization did not change the number of TCRs with a frequency above 1 in 1000, and there was no evidence of changes in global repertoire structure. Repeated subsampling changed both the strength of the expansion versus patch-test correlation and the threshold at which the correlation became significant. Because all patients had alopecia, a presumed autoimmune disease, the immune response of the patients might differ from that of healthy individuals. Patch test score correlated positively with the number of PT1 expanded TCRs, reaching significance at thresholds 8, 16 and 32 but not at 4. Expanded TCRs formed significantly more large CDR3 similarity clusters than pre-sensitization or healthy control sets, consistent with antigen-driven responses.

Receptor libraries were prepared by RACE. Sequencing relied on a NextSeq 500. During library preparation, unique molecular identifiers were attached to individual cDNA molecules so that TCRs could be counted quantitatively and reproducibly. For every blood RNA sample, sequencing covered both the TCR alpha and TCR beta chains. The original methods were these. A median of roughly 100,000 TCRs per sample was observed, with a range of roughly 20,000 to 750,000. The Decombinator software suite was used to annotate V, J and CDR3 in the TCR reads. For the PS versus PT1 abundance plots, all samples were subsampled to the same number of TCRs (28,000). Expanded TCRs were defined as absent before sensitization and observed at least eight times at the 2-week time point. TCRdb reworked the public reads: Q25 trimming with fastp, MiXCR clone assembly, productive beta chains retained. Entries are consolidated by CDR3 protein sequence, retaining the most common genes and DNA. The V and J calls were not made by the authors but by TCRdb's processing. This sample lists about 380,000 distinct CDR3 sequences; 4.5% to 5.5% were detected once. Around 2.6% of the sample goes to the ten largest clones.

From its cysteine to its phenylalanine, the CDR3 spans 10 amino acids. The sequence is cut down to CDR3 DNA, 30 bases in frame from base 1. A distance of 6 bases separates the germline ends of V and J, which lose 5 bases and 5 bases respectively. Based on the germline V gene (reference sequence), the CDR1 and CDR2 sequences are DFQATT and SNEGSKA. Per the publication, the time point label means: pre-sensitization, week 0. Explained via the paper, the treatment or condition label denotes: therapeutic diphenylcyclopropenone sensitization with weekly scalp DPC. Blood at each patch-test visit was drawn before the patch test was applied. Patients were considered eligible if aged 18 to 70, diagnosed with alopecia and deemed suitable for DPC therapy, and patients were excluded if pregnant. Total RNA was isolated from unfractionated whole blood collected in Tempus Blood RNA tubes.

The source of this sequence is a woman in her fifties or sixties with alopecia areata. Some clones in this sample may be carry-over from other donors' samples. The chain links TRBV20-1 with TRBJ2-5; the best D guess is TRBD2, with 5 bases matching. Sequences were derived from whole blood, sampled in connection with sensitization to the hapten diphenylcyclopropenone (DPC). CDR3 region: CSAEGETQYF. The DNA sequence follows: TGCAGTGCTGAGGGCGAGACCCAGTACTTC.